Listed below are T cell receptor beta chains from one sample, sequenced in a study of CD8+ T cells in alopecia areata. Method: immunoSEQ multiplex PCR; TCRdb's copy keeps in-frame clones and lacks some. The sample has some 58,000 clones, 46% seen once. The material sequenced was CD8+ T cells sorted from blood, taken around week 37, from a patient treated with tofacitinib. These receptors originate from a human donor with alopecia areata. Both conserved end residues are part of each CDR3. The D gene is left open where the match is weak. Clone size is given for some rows only: seen once, a few or many times, or a class if the clone is expanded.

DNA: TGTGCCAGCAGCTTAGGTAGCGGGGTCGGCAATGAGCAGTTCTTC
CDR3: CASSLGSGVGNEQFF
D: TRBD2
J: TRBJ2-1
V: TRBV7-9
size: .

DNA: TGCGCCAGCAGCCCGACAGGGGATTACACTGAAGCTTTCTTT
CDR3: CASSPTGDYTEAFF
D: TRBD1
J: TRBJ1-1
V: TRBV5-1
size: few

DNA: TGTGCCAGCGTGGGCCTAATCTTGGAGGCCAACGTCCTGACTTTC
CDR3: CASVGLILEANVLTF
D: .
J: TRBJ2-6
V: TRBV2
size: few

DNA: TGTGCCAGCAGCGTAGAGGGGCAGGGTGGGAATGAGCAGTTCTTC
CDR3: CASSVEGQGGNEQFF
D: .
J: TRBJ2-1
V: TRBV9
size: .

DNA: TGTGCCAGCAGCGCCACCCCTTTGTACTACAATGAGCAGTTCTTC
CDR3: CASSATPLYYNEQFF
D: .
J: TRBJ2-1
V: TRBV9
size: few

DNA: TGCGCCAGCAGCCAAGCCTGGACTAGCACCGACCAAGAGACCCAGTACTTC
CDR3: CASSQAWTSTDQETQYF
D: TRBD2
J: TRBJ2-5
V: TRBV5-5
size: .

DNA: TGCAGCGTTGAATCCCGACACCCCGGGGGCAATGAGCAGTTCTTC
CDR3: CSVESRHPGGNEQFF
D: .
J: TRBJ2-1
V: TRBV29-1
size: .

DNA: TGTGCCTGGAGTTTACGGATTTACACTGAAGCTTTCTTT
CDR3: CAWSLRIYTEAFF
D: .
J: TRBJ1-1
V: TRBV30
size: .

DNA: TGTGCCAGCAGCTTAAGCGGGAGGGCCTACGAGCAGTACTTC
CDR3: CASSLSGRAYEQYF
D: TRBD2
J: TRBJ2-7
V: TRBV7-8
size: .

DNA: TGTGCCACCAGCCGTTACCCGCCCACTAGCGGGGGTTACAATGAGCAGTTCTTC
CDR3: CATSRYPPTSGGYNEQFF
D: TRBD2
J: TRBJ2-1
V: TRBV15
size: few

DNA: TGCAGCGGGAACAGGGGAAACTATGGCTACACCTTC
CDR3: CSGNRGNYGYTF
D: TRBD1
J: TRBJ1-2
V: TRBV29-1
size: .

DNA: TGTGCCAGCAGTAGTGAGAAGCGGCAGTACTTC
CDR3: CASSSEKRQYF
D: .
J: TRBJ2-7
V: TRBV27
size: .

DNA: TGTGCCAGCAGTGAATACACAGAATCCTACGAGCAGTACTTC
CDR3: CASSEYTESYEQYF
D: .
J: TRBJ2-7
V: TRBV25-1
size: few

DNA: TGTGCCAGCAGCGTAGTGGGCCGGCCAGAGACCCAGTACTTC
CDR3: CASSVVGRPETQYF
D: .
J: TRBJ2-5
V: TRBV9
size: .

DNA: TGTGCCTGGAGTGTAAGCTATGGCTACACCTTC
CDR3: CAWSVSYGYTF
D: .
J: TRBJ1-2
V: TRBV30
size: .

DNA: TGCGCCAGCAGCCAAGACTCGATCAATGGCTACACCTTC
CDR3: CASSQDSINGYTF
D: .
J: TRBJ1-2
V: TRBV4-1
size: .

DNA: TGTGCCAGCAGCGTAGAGGGTAGACAGGGATTGGATGAGCAGTTCTTC
CDR3: CASSVEGRQGLDEQFF
D: TRBD1
J: TRBJ2-1
V: TRBV9
size: few

DNA: TGTGCCAGCAGCGCCGGAGCGGGAGGGCCCTACGAGCAGTACTTC
CDR3: CASSAGAGGPYEQYF
D: TRBD2
J: TRBJ2-7
V: TRBV9
size: .